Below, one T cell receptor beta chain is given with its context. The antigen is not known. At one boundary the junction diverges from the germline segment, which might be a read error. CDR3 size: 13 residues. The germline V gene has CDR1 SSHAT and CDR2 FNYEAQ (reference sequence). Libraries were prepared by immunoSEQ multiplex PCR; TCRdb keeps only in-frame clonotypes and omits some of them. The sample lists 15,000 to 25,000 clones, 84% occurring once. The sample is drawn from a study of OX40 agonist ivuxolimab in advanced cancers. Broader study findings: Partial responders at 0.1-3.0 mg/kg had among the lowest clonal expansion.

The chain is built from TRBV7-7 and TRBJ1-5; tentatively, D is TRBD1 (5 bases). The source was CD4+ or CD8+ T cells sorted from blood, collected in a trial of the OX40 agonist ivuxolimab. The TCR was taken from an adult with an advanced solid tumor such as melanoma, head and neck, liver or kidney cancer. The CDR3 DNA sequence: TGTGCTAGCAGCCCAGGGATGGATCAGCCCCAGCATTTT. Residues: CASSPGMDQPQHF.